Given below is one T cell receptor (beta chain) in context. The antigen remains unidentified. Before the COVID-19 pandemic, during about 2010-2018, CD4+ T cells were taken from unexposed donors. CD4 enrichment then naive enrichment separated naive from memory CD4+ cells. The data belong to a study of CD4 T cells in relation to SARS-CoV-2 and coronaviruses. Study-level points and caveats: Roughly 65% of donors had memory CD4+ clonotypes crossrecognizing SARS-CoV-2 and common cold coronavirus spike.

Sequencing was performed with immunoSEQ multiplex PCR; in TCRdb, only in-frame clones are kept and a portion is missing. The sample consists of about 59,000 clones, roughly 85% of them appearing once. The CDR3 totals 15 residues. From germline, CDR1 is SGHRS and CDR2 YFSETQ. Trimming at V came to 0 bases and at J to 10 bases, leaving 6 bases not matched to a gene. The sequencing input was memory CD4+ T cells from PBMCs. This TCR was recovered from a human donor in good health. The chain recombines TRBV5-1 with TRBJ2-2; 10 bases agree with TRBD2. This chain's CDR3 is CASSLASGSVEELFF. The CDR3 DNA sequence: TGCGCCAGCAGCTTGGCTAGCGGGAGTGTAGAGGAGCTGTTTTTT.